This TCR beta chain was profiled in a study of early T cells in non-severe SARS-CoV-2 infection. Study-wide results and limits: Sequences matched to VDJdb favored anti-spike CD8 responses, while private and CD4 specificities were missed.

This CDR3 comprises 12 residues. V shed 5 bases and J shed 8 bases, with 12 bases lying between them. From germline, CDR1 is SGHVS and CDR2 FQNEAQ. This clonotype turned up a few times. What it recognizes is unknown. Researchers attached unique molecular identifiers to individual cDNA molecules. Each CDR3 protein is one row after TCRdb ran MiXCR on the 5' RACE reads. This sample carries more than 80,000 distinct CDR3 sequences, roughly 17% of them seen once, and the ten largest clones take 1.3%. The TCR was taken from an adult who was a healthcare worker with PCR-confirmed SARS-CoV-2 infection or an uninfected control (not recorded which). The specimen sequenced was whole blood. The V call is TRBV7-8, the J call TRBJ1-1; no clear D gene. CDR3 coding DNA: TGTGCCAGCAGCCACCGGGCCCCCGAAGCTTTCTTT. Translating gives CASSHRAPEAFF. Variable domain in full (rest from reference TRBV7-8 and TRBJ1-1): GAGVSQSPRYKVAKRGQDVALRCDPISGHVSLFWYQQALGQGPEFLTYFQNEAQLDKSGLPSDRFFAERPEGSVSTLKIQRTQQEDSAVYLCASSHRAPEAFFGQGTRLTVV.